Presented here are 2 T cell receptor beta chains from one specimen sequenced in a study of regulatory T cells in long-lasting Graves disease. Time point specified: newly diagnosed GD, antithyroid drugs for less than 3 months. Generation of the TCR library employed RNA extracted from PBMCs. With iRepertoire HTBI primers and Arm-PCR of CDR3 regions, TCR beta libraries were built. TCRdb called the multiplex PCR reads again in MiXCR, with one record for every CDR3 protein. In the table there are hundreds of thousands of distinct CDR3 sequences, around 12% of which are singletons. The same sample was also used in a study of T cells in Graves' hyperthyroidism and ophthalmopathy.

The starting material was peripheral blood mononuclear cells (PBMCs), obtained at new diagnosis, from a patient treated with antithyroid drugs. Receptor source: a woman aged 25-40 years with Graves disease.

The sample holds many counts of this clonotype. This chain's CDR3 is CASSQVQNNSPLHF. In DNA form, the CDR3 reads TGTGCCAGCAGCCAAGTCCAGAATAATTCACCCCTCCACTTT. The chain employs TRBV3-1 and TRBJ1-6; D not certain. The CDR3 consists of 14 residues. Trimming removed 1 base at V and 5 bases at J, with 6 bases between. From germline, CDR1 is LGHDT and CDR2 YNNKEL (reference sequence).

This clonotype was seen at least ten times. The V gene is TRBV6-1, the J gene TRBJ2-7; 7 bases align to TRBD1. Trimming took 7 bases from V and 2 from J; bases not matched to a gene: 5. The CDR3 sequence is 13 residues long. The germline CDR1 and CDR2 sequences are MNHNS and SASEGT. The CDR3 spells CASTDTGAYEQYF. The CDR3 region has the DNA TGTGCCAGCACCGATACAGGGGCCTACGAGCAGTACTTC.